The clone carrying this TCR beta chain was detected only once. Antigen: not known. The source of the sample is a study of type 1 regulatory T cells. Germline V lookup: CDR1 MGHRA, CDR2 YSYEKL. This CDR3 comprises 15 residues. The V end was cut by 0 bases, the J end by 3 bases, with 12 bases between. TCRdb called the reads again in MiXCR, with one record for every CDR3 protein. This table holds about 68,000 distinct CDR3 sequences, about three fifths found once. The clonotype comes from a human donor in good health. Sequenced input: cultured T cells, either the whole culture or a sorted T cell fraction (not recorded which). As for subset: Tr1-enriched cell product generated in vitro against host alloantigens. The rearrangement uses TRBV4-1 and TRBJ2-7; D is uncertain. The CDR3 coding sequence is TGCGCCAGCAGCCAAGAGGTGGGATTTTTCTACGAGCAGTACTTC. Encoded protein: CASSQEVGFFYEQYF.